The 4 T cell receptor beta chains below were found in one sample sequenced in a study of shared clonotypes between healthy human individuals. Produced via immunoSEQ multiplex PCR; TCRdb's table is partial and in-frame only. The table records about 560,000 clones, around 80% of them present only once. The sample consisted of PBMCs. Source of these receptors: a woman aged 40 to 49 in good health. Some clones in this sample may be carry-over from other donors' samples.

The chain joins TRBV10-3 to TRBJ2-1; D tentatively reads TRBD1 or TRBD2 (5 bases each). V was shortened by 7 bases and J by 10 bases, with 17 bases between the two germline ends. The CDR3 runs 13 residues. From germline, CDR1 is ENHRY and CDR2 SYGVKD. The CDR3 loop reads CAITKGPLQEQFF. In DNA form, the CDR3 reads TGTGCCATCACTAAGGGACCCCTGCAGGAGCAGTTCTTC.

J is TRBJ1-5 and V is TRBV5-4; no clear D. CDR1 and CDR2 from the germline V gene are SGHNT and YYREEE (reference sequence). V lost 4 bases and J 12 bases, leaving 14 bases between the germline ends. CDR3 length: 12 residues. The CDR3 region is CASSAHPLLQHF. The DNA for the CDR3 is TGTGCCAGCAGCGCCCATCCGCTGCTCCAGCATTTT.

V and J are TRBV6-6 and TRBJ2-7; 7 positions agree with TRBD1. The junction had 1 base not matched to a gene; V was cut back by 5 bases and J by 0 bases. This CDR3 is 13 amino acids long. Germline lookup yields CDR1 MNHNY and CDR2 SVGAGI (reference sequence). The CDR3 spells CASSRQGSYEQYF. CDR3 nucleotide sequence: TGTGCCAGCAGTAGACAGGGCTCCTACGAGCAGTACTTC.

This rearrangement joins TRBV2 to TRBJ1-5, with 10 nucleotides matching TRBD1. This CDR3 region has 15 residues. Trimming at V came to 5 bases and at J to 2 bases, leaving 3 bases not matched to a gene. Germline-derived CDR1 and CDR2 are SNHLY and FYNNEI. CDR3: CASSPGTGGNQPQHF. CDR3 bases: TGTGCCAGCAGTCCCGGGACAGGGGGCAATCAGCCCCAGCATTTT.